The next 17 T cell receptor beta chains were all read from a single sample in a study of identifying expanded T cells in peripheral blood. The repertoire was sequenced with immunoSEQ multiplex PCR; TCRdb's copy has only in-frame clones and lacks some. The repertoire includes approximately 90,000 clones, approximately 91% of them detected once, and about 3.9% sits in the top ten. Sequenced: blood. These receptors came from a person between 18 and 75 years old in good health.

The chain employs TRBV28 and TRBJ2-4, with D perhaps TRBD1 (6 bases). The CDR3 contains 17 residues. Between the trimmed V and J ends, which lost 5 bases and 0 bases, there was a span of 17 bases. Germline CDR1 and CDR2: MDHEN and SYDVKM. In nucleotides, the CDR3 is TGTGCCAGCAGTCCGAACAGGGCCCGAATAGCCAAAAACATTCAGTACTTC. Translating it yields CASSPNRARIAKNIQYF.

The V gene is TRBV7-9, the J gene TRBJ2-7, with D tentatively TRBD1 (6 bases). The V gene's germline CDR1 is SEHNR and CDR2 FQNEAQ (reference sequence). CDR3 size: 15 residues. V lost 0 bases and J 0 bases, leaving 9 bases between the germline ends. CDR3 sequence reads: CASSLAGTSSYEQYF. The CDR3 coding sequence is TGTGCCAGCAGCTTAGCTGGGACAAGCTCCTACGAGCAGTACTTC.

V is TRBV7-3 and J is TRBJ1-5; TRBD1 might be the D (5 bases). The V and J ends lost 6 bases and 1 base respectively, with 13 bases between them. This CDR3 comprises 15 residues. The germline V gene encodes CDR1 SGHTA and CDR2 FQGTGA. CDR3 loop: CASSQDGGSNQPQHF. DNA of the CDR3: TGTGCCAGCAGTCAAGACGGGGGGAGCAATCAGCCCCAGCATTTT.

This clone has just a few counts. The V call is TRBV6-4, the J call TRBJ2-2; D gene unclear. The V end lost 3 bases, the J end lost 4 bases, and 9 bases lay between the germline ends. Per germline, CDR1 MRHNA and CDR2 SNTAGT. The CDR3 sequence is 14 residues long. The CDR3 region has the DNA TGTGCCAGCAGTGAGGGTGAGGCCACCGGGGAGCTGTTTTTT. This encodes CASSEGEATGELFF.

CDR3 sequence: CASSDKANEQFF. CDR3 nucleotide sequence: TGTGCCAGTAGCGACAAGGCAAATGAGCAGTTCTTC. The rearrangement links TRBV19 to TRBJ2-1; D remains ambiguous. Trimming left V 6 bases short and J 7 bases short, with 10 bases between. The CDR3 is made up of 12 amino acids. The germline V gene encodes CDR1 LNHDA and CDR2 SQIVND (reference sequence).

The chain recombines TRBV2 with TRBJ2-5; 11 nucleotides agree with TRBD2. V lost 9 bases to trimming and J lost 6 bases; unmatched junction nucleotides: 3. This CDR3 is 12 amino acids long. Germline CDR1 and CDR2: SNHLY and FYNNEI. The CDR3 loop reads CASTSGGKTQYF. CDR3 DNA sequence: TGTGCCAGTACTAGCGGGGGAAAGACCCAGTACTTC.

The CDR3 reads CAWKWGQGRSTDTQYF. In DNA form, the CDR3 reads TGTGCCTGGAAGTGGGGGCAGGGGCGGAGCACAGATACGCAGTATTTT. This chain links TRBV30 with TRBJ2-3; maybe TRBD1 (6 bases). The CDR3 has 16 residues. V lost 4 bases and J lost 0, with 17 bases in between. The germline gives CDR1 GTSNPN, CDR2 SVGIG (reference sequence).

This clone was observed once. This chain links TRBV7-9 with TRBJ2-7; D possibly corresponds to TRBD1 (6 bases). The CDR3 length is 14 residues. Germline CDR1 SEHNR, CDR2 FQNEAQ (reference sequence). V was shortened by 5 bases and J by 4 bases, with 15 bases between the two germline ends. The CDR3 DNA sequence: TGTGCCAGCAGCGTTACAGGGAAGCCGTACGAGCAGTACTTC. It encodes CASSVTGKPYEQYF.

This chain connects TRBV7-6 to TRBJ2-3; D is unresolved. CDR1 and CDR2 from the germline V gene are SGHVS and FNYEAQ. Trimming took 2 bases from V and 3 from J, leaving 12 bases between them. The CDR3 totals 15 residues. The chain's CDR3 is CASSLRVLGTDTQYF. In nucleotides, the CDR3 is TGTGCCAGCAGCTTAAGGGTCTTGGGGACAGATACGCAGTATTTT.

The chain links TRBV11-3 to TRBJ1-1; D remains unclear. Trimming shortened V by 0 bases and J by 5 bases, and 7 bases separated the two germline ends. Per the germline V gene, CDR1 is SGHNT and CDR2 is YENEEA. This CDR3 region has 13 residues. Here the CDR3 reads CASSLEARTEAFF. As DNA, the CDR3 is TGTGCCAGCAGCTTAGAGGCGCGGACTGAAGCTTTCTTT.

The chain recombines TRBV6-5 with TRBJ2-2; tentative D call: TRBD1 (5 bases). Germline V gene lookup returns CDR1 MNHEY and CDR2 SVGAGI. The ends were cut back, 6 bases at V and 2 bases at J, with 10 bases in the middle. This CDR3 is 14 amino acids long. CDR3 amino acids: CASSRTHNTGELFF. CDR3 DNA sequence: TGTGCCAGCAGCAGGACACATAACACCGGGGAGCTGTTTTTT.

V and J are TRBV6-1 and TRBJ2-5; D not resolved. V gave up 4 bases and J gave up 4 bases, with 7 bases separating them. Germline V gives CDR1 MNHNS, CDR2 SASEGT. The CDR3 runs to 12 residues. CDR3 residues: CASSVLLETQYF. DNA of the CDR3: TGTGCCAGCAGTGTCCTTTTAGAGACCCAGTACTTC.

A few counts support this clone. The rearrangement uses TRBV11-2 and TRBJ2-2; 9 nucleotides match TRBD1. Germline V gene data show CDR1 as SGHAT and CDR2 as FQNNGV. V trimming: 8 bases; J trimming: 4 bases; junction bases outside the gene matches: 8. The CDR3 contains 15 residues. The DNA of the CDR3 is TGTGCCAGCGAAGGGACAGGGTATTCCACCGGGGAGCTGTTTTTT. This translates into CASEGTGYSTGELFF.

This chain links TRBV7-9 with TRBJ1-4, with D tentatively TRBD1 (6 bases). Trimming pared 5 bases from V and 8 bases from J, leaving 18 bases between. The CDR3 is 15 amino acids. Germline lookup yields CDR1 SEHNR and CDR2 FQNEAQ (reference sequence). CDR3 DNA: TGTGCCAGCAGCCCACACAACAGGGAGTACGAAAAACTGTTTTTT. Encoded protein: CASSPHNREYEKLFF.

On this clone itself: A far bigger clonotype differs at one base, so this is likely a read error. V gene TRBV6-1 combines with J gene TRBJ2-6; D is uncertain. Per germline, CDR1 MNHNS and CDR2 SASEGT. The CDR3 sequence is 14 residues long. The germline V and J ends were trimmed by 3 bases and 0 bases, with 3 bases remaining between them. The CDR3 nucleotides read TGTGCCAGCAGTGACATCTCTGGGGCCAACGTCCTGACTTTC. It codes for CASSDISGANVLTF.

This chain links TRBV5-5 with TRBJ2-2, with a weak D call TRBD1 (6 bases). V was clipped by 3 bases and J by 1 base, with 7 bases between them. The CDR3 has 14 residues. CDR1 and CDR2 (germline): SGHKS, YYEKEE (reference sequence). The CDR3 DNA sequence: TGTGCCAGCAGCTGGACAGTGAACACCGGGGAGCTGTTTTTT. Protein product: CASSWTVNTGELFF.

This chain uses TRBV27 with TRBJ2-5; tentatively, D is TRBD2 (5 bases). With 6 bases removed from V and 5 bases from J, the gap between germline ends came to 7 bases. This CDR3 has 11 residues. Per germline, CDR1 MNHEY and CDR2 SMNVEV (reference sequence). The CDR3 loop is CASRGDETQYF. The DNA for the CDR3 is TGTGCCAGCAGGGGAGATGAGACCCAGTACTTC.